One T cell receptor (beta chain) is described in this entry. The antigen it binds to is not known. There are no base qualities to consult, and no much larger clone falls within one base. Participants in the prospective study were enrolled through a virtual design, were aged 18 to 89 years, and lived in about two dozen United States geographic areas. To assign participants to cohorts, the prospective study relied on clinical history that participants themselves reported in a screening survey and a study questionnaire. For ImmuneRACE Cohort 3, a participant was defined as recovered based on two consecutive negative NP/OP PCR tests, clearance by a healthcare professional, or resolution of symptoms. Each participant in the prospective study had whole blood, serum and a nasopharyngeal or oropharyngeal swab collected by mobile phlebotomists. Additional blood draws and questionnaires over an approximately two-month period could optionally be provided by prospective study participants. Blood samples from the prospective study were shipped frozen or at room temperature prior to DNA extraction.

The data are from a study of blood T cell repertoires in COVID-19 (dated by TCRdb to the early 2020s). In the study overall: Samples covering the acute and convalescent phases of COVID-19 were provided by collaborators in the United States, Italy and Spain. Samples were obtained from the ongoing ImmuneRACE study (first 160 participants) and from 1,254 subjects provided by 6 global collaborators. The repertoires were made available in a free public database intended to serve as a resource for research on the immune response to SARS-CoV-2. Deeply sampled blood TCRbeta repertoires from subjects exposed to, actively infected with, or recovered from COVID-19 were included in the dataset. Where HLA class I and class II types were available, the types were taken from metadata supplied by the sample provider, not from assay-based typing. The material from the prospective study consisted of cDNA or gDNA derived from T cells, B-cell-depleted T cells, or PBMCs. Nearly every sample came with metadata listing a de-identified subject ID, COVID-19 status, age in years and sex. What the work shows at the level of the full study, not this receptor alone: The quantity of clinical and demographic metadata differed by source and by participant and was supplied without curation.

The CDR3, cysteine through phenylalanine, is 17 amino acids long. The read is trimmed to its CDR3 DNA, 51 bases read in frame from base 1. The CDR1 and CDR2 encoded by the germline V gene are MGHRA and YSYEKL. For this chain, trimming is 3 bases at the V end and 10 bases at the J end, and the number of junction bases without a gene match is 15. TCRbeta CDR3 regions were amplified from genomic DNA by means of the immunoSEQ Assay, a bias-controlled multiplex PCR. As for how the authors treated the data: The number of nucleated cells in each sample was estimated from the amplification of reference gene primers within the assay. To quantify the absolute abundance of each unique TCRbeta CDR3 rearrangement, sequence reads were collapsed and filtered. For each sample, productive Simpson clonality was calculated as the square root of Simpson's diversity index across productive rearrangements. In its TCRdb copy, this immuneACCESS table keeps in-frame sequences only and misses some clones. Where compared with another copy, unresolved V genes explain less than half of these, and the others have no known cause. The V and J calls and the clone size are those of that table, but D and trimming were determined from the DNA. The sample records around 500,000 clones, about 88% of which are singletons. Just over 8% of the sample comes from the top ten.

This receptor chain uses TRBV4-1 and TRBJ2-3; TRBD1 agrees with 11 junctional bases. The sequence was collected from a woman aged 55-70 years who had recovered from COVID-19. Sequenced sample: PBMCs or T cells enriched from blood (not recorded which). The DNA reads as follows: TGCGCCAGCAGCCAGCCCCGGGACAGGGGGTTACAAGGGCCGCAGTATTTT. Its protein is CASSQPRDRGLQGPQYF.